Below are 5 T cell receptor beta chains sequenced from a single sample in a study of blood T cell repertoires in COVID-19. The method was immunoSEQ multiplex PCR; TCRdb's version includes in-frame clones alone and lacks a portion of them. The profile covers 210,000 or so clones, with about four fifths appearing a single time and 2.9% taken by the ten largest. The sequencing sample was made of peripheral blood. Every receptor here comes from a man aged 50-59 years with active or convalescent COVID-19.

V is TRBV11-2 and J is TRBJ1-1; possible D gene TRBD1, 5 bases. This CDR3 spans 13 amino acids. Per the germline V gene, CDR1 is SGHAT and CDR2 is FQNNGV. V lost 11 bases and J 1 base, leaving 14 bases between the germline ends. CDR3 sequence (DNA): TGTGCCGGCGCCCGGGGGGAGAACACTGAAGCTTTCTTT. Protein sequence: CAGARGENTEAFF.

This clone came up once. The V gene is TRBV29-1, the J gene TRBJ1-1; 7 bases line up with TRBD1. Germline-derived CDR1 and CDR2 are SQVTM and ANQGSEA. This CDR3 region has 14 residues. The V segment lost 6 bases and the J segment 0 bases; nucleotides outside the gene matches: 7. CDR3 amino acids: CSVVQGTLNTEAFF. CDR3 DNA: TGCAGCGTCGTACAGGGGACCTTGAACACTGAAGCTTTCTTT.

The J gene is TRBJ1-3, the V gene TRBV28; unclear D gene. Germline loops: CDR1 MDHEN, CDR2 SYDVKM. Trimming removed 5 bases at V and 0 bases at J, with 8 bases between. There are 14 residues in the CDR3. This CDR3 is CASSQGGSGNTIYF. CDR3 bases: TGTGCCAGCAGTCAAGGAGGCTCTGGAAACACCATATATTTT.

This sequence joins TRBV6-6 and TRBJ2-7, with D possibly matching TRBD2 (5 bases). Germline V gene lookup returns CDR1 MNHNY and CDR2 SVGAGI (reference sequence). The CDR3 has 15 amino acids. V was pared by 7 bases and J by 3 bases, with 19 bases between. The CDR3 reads CASTRDGNPNYEQYF. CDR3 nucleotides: TGTGCCAGCACCCGCGACGGGAACCCCAACTACGAGCAGTACTTC.

The CDR3 is CASDRQGGGNTIYF. The CDR3 coding sequence is TGTGCCAGCGACAGACAGGGGGGTGGAAACACCATATATTTT. The rearrangement uses TRBV5-5 and TRBJ1-3; 9 bases are shared with TRBD1. The length of the CDR3 is 14 residues. After removal of 7 bases from V and 3 bases from J, the junction contained 5 bases not matched to a gene. Germline V gene lookup returns CDR1 SGHKS and CDR2 YYEKEE (reference sequence).